What follows are 28 T cell receptor beta chains derived from one specimen sequenced in a study of T cell repertoires in cytomegalovirus infection. These TCRs are of unknown antigen specificity. Via MiXCR, TCRdb re-called the reads, giving one row per CDR3 protein. Of 80,000 or so distinct CDR3 sequences listed, about 24% are singletons. This specimen was CD8+ T cells from cultured PBMCs, taken from culture after CMV antigen stimulation. The receptors derive from a human donor in good health (CMV status not recorded). Some clones in this sample may be carry-over from other donors' samples.

This clonotype was counted a few times. The chain uses TRBV10-2 and TRBJ2-7; D ambiguous. The V end was cut by 4 bases, the J end by 0 bases, with 7 bases between. The CDR3 contains 13 residues. Germline CDR1 is WSHSY and CDR2 is SAAADI. The DNA of the CDR3 is TGCGCCAGCAGTGGCGGTAGCTCCTACGAGCAGTACTTC. Protein sequence: CASSGGSSYEQYF.

This clonotype showed up just a few times. The chain recombines TRBV4-3 with TRBJ1-2, with D possibly being TRBD1 (6 bases). Trimming removed 0 bases at V and 6 bases at J, with 14 bases between. CDR3 length: 15 residues. CDR1 LGHNA and CDR2 YSLEER come from the germline V gene. CDR3 nucleotides: TGCGCCAGCAGCCAAGATAGGGGGGACCTACATGGCTACACCTTC. Protein product: CASSQDRGDLHGYTF.

V usage is TRBV9 and J usage is TRBJ2-2, with D uncertain. CDR3 length: 13 amino acids. Germline CDR1 reads SGDLS; CDR2 reads YYNGEE. V was clipped by 0 bases and J by 2 bases, with 2 bases between them. The CDR3, as DNA: TGTGCCAGCAGCGTAGGAAACACCGGGGAGCTGTTTTTT. Amino acids: CASSVGNTGELFF.

This clonotype was observed many times. The rearrangement links TRBV7-2 to TRBJ2-7, with no clear D. V was clipped by 5 bases and J by 6 bases, with 14 bases between them. Germline V gene lookup returns CDR1 SGHTA and CDR2 FQGNSA. The CDR3 sequence is 13 residues long. CDR3 sequence (DNA): TGTGCCAGCAGCGGCGGAGTAGGTCTCGAGCAGTACTTC. Translating it yields CASSGGVGLEQYF.

CDR3 nucleotides: TGTGCCAGCAGGAGGGGTGACGAGCAGTACTTC. Encoded protein: CASRRGDEQYF. This chain joins TRBV6-5 and TRBJ2-7; D possibly matches TRBD1 or TRBD2 (5 bases each). The CDR3 is 11 residues long. Germline V gene data show CDR1 as MNHEY and CDR2 as SVGAGI. V shed 6 bases and J shed 5 bases, with 8 bases lying between them.

This chain connects TRBV27 to TRBJ1-2; no definite D call. V was shortened by 5 bases and J by 2 bases, with 12 bases between the two germline ends. The CDR3 spans 14 residues. Germline CDR1 and CDR2: MNHEY and SMNVEV (reference sequence). The CDR3 DNA reads as TGTGCCAGCAGTCCCGGAATGGGGAACTATGGCTACACCTTC. Its protein is CASSPGMGNYGYTF.

J is TRBJ2-7 and V is TRBV14; D possibly matches TRBD1 or TRBD2 (6 bases each). The CDR3 is 14 residues long. Germline CDR1 reads SGHDN; CDR2 reads FVKESK. V shed 0 bases and J shed 5 bases, with 11 bases lying between them. CDR3 DNA sequence: TGTGCCAGCAGCCAAGAAGGGGGGCTCCACGAGCAGTACTTC. Translated, it gives CASSQEGGLHEQYF. Drawing the rest from reference TRBV14 and TRBJ2-7, the complete variable domain is EAGVTQFPSHSVIEKGQTVTLRCDPISGHDNLYWYRRVMGKEIKFLLHFVKESKQDESGMPNNRFLAERTGGTYSTLKVQPAELEDSGVYFCASSQEGGLHEQYFGPGTRLTVT.

The rearrangement uses TRBV20-1 and TRBJ2-3, with a weak D call TRBD1 (5 bases). The V and J ends lost 3 bases and 2 bases respectively, with 15 bases between them. Germline V gene data show CDR1 as DFQATT and CDR2 as SNEGSKA (reference sequence). The CDR3 is 15 amino acids. In DNA form, the CDR3 reads TGCAGTGCTAGCCCCACAGGCCTAGTCACAGATACGCAGTATTTT. This codes for CSASPTGLVTDTQYF.

This clonotype was observed many times. The chain carries TRBV5-1 and TRBJ1-1; 8 nucleotides align to TRBD1. The CDR3 length is 14 residues. Trimming took 4 bases from V and 1 from J; bases not matched to a gene: 3. Germline V gene lookup returns CDR1 SGHRS and CDR2 YFSETQ. DNA of the CDR3: TGCGCCAGCAGCCCCGACAGGGGGAACACTGAAGCTTTCTTT. Translation gives CASSPDRGNTEAFF.

This chain uses TRBV30 with TRBJ1-1; D not certain. V was cut by 5 bases and J by 0 bases, with 4 bases left in between. The germline V gene has CDR1 GTSNPN and CDR2 SVGIG (reference sequence). The CDR3 runs to 11 residues. The CDR3 spells CAWGLNTEAFF. The CDR3 DNA follows: TGTGCCTGGGGTTTGAACACTGAAGCTTTCTTT.

V is TRBV6-1 and J is TRBJ2-6; no clear D. The CDR3 is 16 amino acids. Trimming removed 3 bases at V and 0 bases at J, with 9 bases between. CDR1 is MNHNS, CDR2 SASEGT, per germline. CDR3 region: CASSDPFTSGANVLTF. CDR3 coding DNA: TGTGCCAGCAGTGATCCCTTCACCTCTGGGGCCAACGTCCTGACTTTC.

This chain links TRBV7-9 with TRBJ1-2; D not resolved. V dropped 5 bases and J dropped 3 bases, with 19 bases sitting between them. This CDR3 is built from 16 residues. The germline V gene encodes CDR1 SEHNR and CDR2 FQNEAQ (reference sequence). CDR3 protein: CASSGGPTNGDYGYTF. The CDR3 bases are TGTGCCAGCAGCGGAGGCCCTACCAACGGTGACTATGGCTACACCTTC. The full variable domain, with the rest looked up from reference TRBV7-9 and TRBJ1-2, is DTGVSQNPRHKITKRGQNVTFRCDPISEHNRLYWYRQTLGQGPEFLTYFQNEAQLEKSRLLSDRFSAERPKGSFSTLEIQRTEQGDSAMYLCASSGGPTNGDYGYTFGSGTRLTVV.

Note on this clonotype: A much larger clone lies one base from this, so it may be a read error. This chain uses TRBV12-3 or TRBV12-4 with TRBJ1-2; tentative D call: TRBD1 (5 bases). CDR3 length: 15 amino acids. Trimming pared 5 bases from V and 6 bases from J, leaving 19 bases between. CDR3 sequence reads: CASSPSIGALDGYTF. CDR3 nucleotide sequence: TGTGCCAGCAGTCCCTCGATAGGGGCGCTGGATGGCTACACCTTC.

The table lists this clonotype with many counts. The V call is TRBV7-2, the J call TRBJ2-1, with 7 nucleotides matching TRBD1. V was clipped by 6 bases and J by 7 bases; unmatched bases: 12. The CDR3 is 15 residues long. The germline gives CDR1 SGHTA, CDR2 FQGNSA. The CDR3 bases are TGTGCCAGCAGGGGTCTAGACGCAGGGGGAAATGAGCAGTTCTTC. It is translated as CASRGLDAGGNEQFF.

The V and J genes are TRBV19 and TRBJ1-5; TRBD1 agrees at 7 bases. CDR1 LNHDA and CDR2 SQIVND come from the germline V gene (reference sequence). The CDR3 consists of 13 residues. The junction had 5 bases not matched to a gene; V was cut back by 6 bases and J by 6 bases. CDR3: CASSPRGSQPQHF. The CDR3 DNA sequence: TGTGCCAGTAGCCCCAGGGGGTCTCAGCCCCAGCATTTT.

DNA for the CDR3: TGTGCCAGCAGCTTGTCGGGACAGGGAAATTCACCCCTCCACTTT. Protein product: CASSLSGQGNSPLHF. The genes are TRBV13 and TRBJ1-6; 9 nucleotides match TRBD1. The CDR3 is 15 amino acids. V shed 3 bases and J 7 bases; nucleotides not matched to a gene: 4. Looked up from germline, CDR1 is PRHDT and CDR2 is FYEKMQ (reference sequence).

The chain couples TRBV10-2 to TRBJ2-7, with 9 nucleotides matching TRBD1. The CDR3 is 14 amino acids. Germline V gene lookup returns CDR1 WSHSY and CDR2 SAAADI. Germline trimming cut 10 bases from V and 6 bases from J; bases unmatched to any gene: 13. CDR3 protein: CATNTGGLTSEQYF. The CDR3 region has the DNA TGCGCCACCAATACAGGGGGCTTAACTTCCGAGCAGTACTTC.

The V and J genes are TRBV18 and TRBJ2-2; 8 bases are shared with TRBD1. V was clipped by 2 bases and J by 4 bases; unmatched bases: 3. This CDR3 has 15 amino acids. The germline V gene encodes CDR1 KGHSH and CDR2 LQKENI. CDR3 amino acids: CASSPDTGGTGELFF. The CDR3 DNA reads as TGTGCCAGCTCACCAGATACAGGGGGCACCGGGGAGCTGTTTTTT.

The chain carries TRBV29-1 and TRBJ1-1, with a weak D call TRBD1 (6 bases). V gave up 7 bases and J gave up 1 base, with 16 bases separating them. The CDR3 is 14 amino acids. In germline, CDR1 is SQVTM, CDR2 ANQGSEA. CDR3 in amino acids: CSADLSQGNTEAFF. The CDR3 DNA reads as TGCAGCGCTGATTTGTCACAGGGGAACACTGAAGCTTTCTTT.

There are a few counts of this clonotype. This rearrangement joins TRBV29-1 to TRBJ2-3; 9 positions match TRBD2. The CDR3 extends over 15 amino acids. Germline V gives CDR1 SQVTM, CDR2 ANQGSEA. The ends lost 0 bases at V and 5 bases at J; junction bases unmatched: 6. CDR3 region: CSVEELREGEDTQYF. In nucleotides, the CDR3 is TGCAGCGTTGAAGAATTGCGGGAGGGAGAAGATACGCAGTATTTT.

The V and J genes are TRBV4-3 and TRBJ2-5, with 7 nucleotides matching TRBD1. Unmatched junction bases numbered 6, after V lost 0 bases and J lost 5 bases. This CDR3 has 15 amino acids. Germline CDR1 is LGHNA and CDR2 is YSLEER. CDR3 sequence (DNA): TGCGCCAGCAGCCAAGATCGGACAGGCCTGGAGACCCAGTACTTC. Translation: CASSQDRTGLETQYF.

This clonotype was seen a handful of times. The CDR3 reads CASSQAEGMNTEAFF. Written as DNA, the CDR3 is TGCGCCAGCAGCCAAGCAGAGGGGATGAACACTGAAGCTTTCTTT. The chain combines TRBV4-3 with TRBJ1-1, with D perhaps TRBD1 (5 bases). The CDR3 length is 15 residues. CDR1 and CDR2 from the germline V gene are LGHNA and YSLEER. The V and J ends lost 1 base and 0 bases respectively, with 9 bases between them.

The table lists this clonotype with a few counts. The V gene is TRBV7-9, the J gene TRBJ2-7, with 9 positions matching TRBD1. V dropped 0 bases and J dropped 7; count of bases not matched to a gene: 7. From germline, CDR1 is SEHNR and CDR2 FQNEAQ (reference sequence). The CDR3 runs 15 residues. The CDR3 reads CASSLAHRGQWEQYF. In DNA, the CDR3 is TGTGCCAGCAGCTTAGCCCACAGGGGGCAATGGGAGCAGTACTTC.

This clonotype was found many times. In DNA form, the CDR3 reads TGTGCCAGCCGCACGCAAGGGGCTAGCGGGAGGCGTGAGCAGTTCTTC. This translates into CASRTQGASGRREQFF. V usage is TRBV7-2 and J usage is TRBJ2-1, with TRBD2 matching 11 bases. The CDR3 has 16 amino acids. CDR1 SGHTA and CDR2 FQGNSA come from the germline V gene. V shed 8 bases and J 9 bases; nucleotides not matched to a gene: 15.

This chain's CDR3 is CASSLAGQGVYEQYF. The DNA for the CDR3 is TGTGCCAGCAGCTTGGCGGGACAGGGGGTCTACGAGCAGTACTTC. V is TRBV5-5 and J is TRBJ2-7, with TRBD1 identical over 11 bases. The V gene end was trimmed by 0 bases and the J gene end by 3 bases; junction bases not matched to a gene: 2. CDR1 is SGHKS, CDR2 YYEKEE, per germline (reference sequence). This CDR3 has 15 residues.

This clonotype was detected a few times. The V gene is TRBV13, the J gene TRBJ2-7; D not certain. Trimming took 4 bases from V and 0 from J, leaving 7 bases between them. Germline loops: CDR1 PRHDT, CDR2 FYEKMQ (reference sequence). CDR3 length: 13 amino acids. The DNA for the CDR3 is TGTGCCAGCAGCTCCGGGTCCTCCTACGAGCAGTACTTC. Translation gives CASSSGSSYEQYF.

In its sample, this clonotype was seen a few times. V usage is TRBV12-3 or TRBV12-4 and J usage is TRBJ2-5; 7 bases are shared with TRBD1. The CDR3 is 13 residues long. Unmatched junction bases numbered 4, after V lost 6 bases and J lost 3 bases. The CDR3 loop reads CASRGQAEETQYF. The CDR3, as DNA: TGTGCCAGCAGAGGACAGGCTGAAGAGACCCAGTACTTC.

This clonotype was observed at least ten times. The gene calls are TRBV7-8 and TRBJ2-7, with 11 bases matching TRBD2. Germline V gene sequence: CDR1 SGHVS, CDR2 FQNEAQ. The CDR3 consists of 15 residues. With V trimmed by 5 bases and J by 6 bases, 9 bases remained unmatched. CDR3: CASSALAGVVVEQYF. The CDR3 DNA follows: TGTGCCAGCAGCGCACTAGCGGGGGTTGTTGTCGAGCAGTACTTC.